Listed here are 10 T cell receptor beta chains from one sample, sequenced in a study of response to subunit inactivated influenza vaccine. TCRdb itself ran the RT-PCR reads through MiXCR, one entry per CDR3 protein. Here the sample spans more than 700,000 distinct CDR3 sequences, about 20% being singletons. The source was PBMCs from blood, collected 4 to 6 days after vaccination. The receptors shown here come from a man in his forties or fifties who received an inactivated influenza vaccine.

CDR3 protein: CASSLAAGSHYGYTF. The CDR3 bases are TGTGCCAGCAGCTTAGCCGCAGGGTCCCACTATGGCTACACCTTC. The chain carries TRBV7-6 and TRBJ1-2, with D possibly being TRBD1 (5 bases). This CDR3 has 15 amino acids. Trimming shortened V by 0 bases and J by 3 bases, and 11 bases separated the two germline ends. CDR1 and CDR2 (germline): SGHVS, FNYEAQ.

V and J are TRBV11-1 and TRBJ2-2, with TRBD1 matching 12 bases. The CDR3 has 16 residues. The trim removed 5 bases at V and 7 bases at J, leaving 8 bases unmatched. Germline-derived CDR1 and CDR2 are SGHAT and FQDESV (reference sequence). The CDR3 sequence is CASSDRDRGLGGELFF. The CDR3 nucleotides are TGTGCCAGCAGCGACCGGGACAGGGGGCTGGGCGGGGAGCTGTTTTTT.

This rearrangement joins TRBV7-2 to TRBJ1-1, with D unclear. The V gene lost 1 base and the J gene lost 1 base, with 13 bases spanning the gap. CDR1 and CDR2 from the germline V gene are SGHTA and FQGNSA. The CDR3 length is 16 residues. CDR3 residues: CASSLVGGGRNTEAFF. The CDR3 DNA sequence: TGTGCCAGCAGCTTAGTAGGAGGAGGGAGGAACACTGAAGCTTTCTTT.

The chain uses TRBV24-1 and TRBJ2-1, with D perhaps TRBD2 (6 bases). The V gene lost 1 base and the J gene lost 1 base, with 10 bases spanning the gap. Germline V gene sequence: CDR1 KGHDR, CDR2 SFDVKD. This CDR3 spans 16 amino acids. CDR3: CATSDFAAGSYNEQFF. The DNA for the CDR3 is TGTGCCACCAGTGATTTTGCAGCGGGTTCCTACAATGAGCAGTTCTTC.

The chain joins TRBV7-2 to TRBJ1-2; 7 bases align to TRBD1. Germline assignment: CDR1 SGHTA and CDR2 FQGNSA. Trimming removed 5 bases from V and 2 bases from J; junction bases left unmatched: 8. The CDR3 is 15 amino acids. This CDR3 is CASSRLGTVNYGYTF. For the CDR3, the DNA is TGTGCCAGCAGCCGGCTAGGGACAGTAAACTATGGCTACACCTTC.

This chain connects TRBV5-1 to TRBJ2-5; D might be TRBD1 (6 bases). This CDR3 has 13 amino acids. Germline CDR1 and CDR2: SGHRS and YFSETQ. Trimming removed 4 bases from V and 4 bases from J, with 11 bases in between. In DNA, the CDR3 is TGCGCCAGCAGCAGGGCAGGGGCAGAGACCCAGTACTTC. This gives the protein CASSRAGAETQYF. The whole variable domain, remainder taken from reference TRBV5-1 and TRBJ2-5, is KAGVTQTPRYLIKTRGQQVTLSCSPISGHRSVSWYQQTPGQGLQFLFEYFSETQRNKGNFPGRFSGRQFSNSRSEMNVSTLELGDSALYLCASSRAGAETQYFGPGTRLLVL.

A few counts support this clonotype. The chain combines TRBV4-2 with TRBJ2-1; 7 bases map to TRBD2. Germline values: CDR1 LGHNA, CDR2 YNFKEQ. V gave up 8 bases and J gave up 7 bases; unmatched junction bases: 11. The CDR3 covers 14 residues. DNA of the CDR3: TGTGCCAGCGCTTGGGGGAGGGCCGGGAATGAGCAGTTCTTC. Residues: CASAWGRAGNEQFF.

The chain has TRBV11-2 and TRBJ2-1; D might be TRBD1 (6 bases). Germline values: CDR1 SGHAT, CDR2 FQNNGV. Trimming stripped 5 bases from V and 6 bases from J, with 14 bases between. The CDR3 totals 14 residues. The chain's CDR3 is CASSNPRGSNEQFF. CDR3 in DNA: TGTGCCAGCAGCAACCCAAGGGGGAGCAATGAGCAGTTCTTC.

This clonotype appeared many times. The chain joins TRBV5-1 to TRBJ1-5; D gene ambiguous. The CDR3 runs to 15 residues. V was clipped by 0 bases and J by 4 bases, with 11 bases between them. Germline CDR1 is SGHRS and CDR2 is YFSETQ. The CDR3 loop is CASSLEPGPNQPQHF. The DNA of the CDR3 is TGCGCCAGCAGCTTGGAGCCGGGCCCAAATCAGCCCCAGCATTTT.

The rearrangement joins TRBV6-1 to TRBJ1-1, with 11 bases aligning to TRBD1. Germline trimming cut 8 bases from V and 6 bases from J; bases unmatched to any gene: 5. The CDR3 loop spans 13 amino acids. CDR1 is MNHNS, CDR2 SASEGT, per germline. CDR3 region: CASADRGHPEAFF. The CDR3 DNA reads TGTGCCAGCGCGGACAGGGGGCATCCTGAAGCTTTCTTT.